This section outlines one T cell receptor beta chain sequence together with its context. Its antigen remains unknown. A multiplex PCR was run with 60 Vbeta primers and 13 Jbeta primers. Repertoires were generated with immunoSEQ multiplex PCR, while TCRdb's copy carries only in-frame clones and drops some. This table has about 140,000 clones, 60% to 85% appearing once. This sample stems from a study of cytomegalovirus exposure and HLA in healthy donors. Whole-study results and caveats: Sequence variants that were highly shared formed a cluster that was likely a sequencing artifact. Immune exposure was documented only through CMV serostatus. In vitro data verified a few CMV-associated chains as specific for CMV antigens. Several V segments, TRBV6-2 and TRBV6-3 among them, could not be told apart and were dropped.

The CDR3 consists of 15 residues. The J segment lost 1 base and the V segment lost 5 bases, leaving 6 bases of the junction unmatched. CDR1 is PRHDT, CDR2 FYEKMQ, per germline (reference sequence). Material for sequencing was PBMCs. This receptor was taken from a man younger than 30 in good health and CMV-seronegative. This sequence joins TRBV13 and TRBJ1-1, with 8 nucleotides matching TRBD1. CDR3 nucleotides: TGTGCCAGCAGCACCCGGGACAGGCCGAACACTGAAGCTTTCTTT. It encodes CASSTRDRPNTEAFF.